This T cell receptor (beta chain) is drawn from a study of cytomegalovirus exposure and HLA in healthy donors. The study, taken as a whole, reports: Subsequent analysis revealed that first-cohort TCR clusters tended to co-occur in the 110 or so validation repertoires.

Of note for this clone: Its antigen is undetermined.

CDR1 is SNHLY, CDR2 FYNNEI, per germline. The germline V and J ends were trimmed by 6 bases and 0 bases, with 8 bases remaining between them. The CDR3 extends over 13 amino acids. TCRdb keeps only in-frame clones here, not all; method: immunoSEQ multiplex PCR. The sample lists tens of thousands of clones; approximately 96% were seen once. The chain links TRBV2 to TRBJ1-1; no definite D call. The sequencing input was PBMCs. The TCR originated in a woman aged 18-35 years in good health and CMV-seropositive. In DNA, the CDR3 is TGTGCCAGCAGCGAGGGATTGAACACTGAAGCTTTCTTT. Translation: CASSEGLNTEAFF.